Listed below are T cell receptor beta chains from one sample, sequenced in a study of metastatic and nonmetastatic thyroid tumors. TCRdb reanalyzed the PCR reads via MiXCR. The sample includes under 35,000 clones, approximately 40% of them seen just once. Sequencing input: tumor tissue. The receptor set was obtained from a female donor with papillary thyroid cancer or a benign thyroid nodule (not recorded which). Some clones in this sample may be carry-over from other donors' samples. Each CDR3 is given with its conserved first and last residue. Fields, in order: clone size, J gene, D gene, V gene, CDR3 DNA, CDR3 protein. D genes are given only for firm matches. The size field is filled for only some rows; it gives once, few, many or a size class.

-	TRBJ2-3	-	TRBV30	TGTGCCTGGAGAGTCACAGATACGCAGTATTTT	CAWRVTDTQYF
-	TRBJ1-1	-	TRBV7-3	TGTGCCAGCAGCTTAGCCGGAATGAACACTGAAGCTTTCTTT	CASSLAGMNTEAFF
-	TRBJ1-2	TRBD1	TRBV27	TGTGCCAGCAGACAGGGGGCGCATGGCTACACCTTC	CASRQGAHGYTF
-	TRBJ1-4	TRBD1	TRBV5-1	TGCGCCAGCAGGTTGGGACAGCCCAATGAAAAACTGTTTTTT	CASRLGQPNEKLFF
-	TRBJ1-4	-	TRBV20-1	TGCAGTGCTAGACGGCAGGAAAAACTGTTTTTT	CSARRQEKLFF
-	TRBJ1-2	TRBD1	TRBV4-1	TGCGCCAGCAGCCAAGTTGGACAGGGATCTGGCTACACCTTC	CASSQVGQGSGYTF
-	TRBJ1-1	-	TRBV20-1	TGCAGTGCCCGTCTAGGTTGGACTGAAGCTTTCTTT	CSARLGWTEAFF
few	TRBJ2-7	-	TRBV24-1	TGTGCCACCAGTGTACGGACGGTATACGAGCAGTACTTC	CATSVRTVYEQYF
-	TRBJ2-1	TRBD2	TRBV30	TGTGCCTGGAGTAGGGGACTAGCGGGAGGGCCCGATGAGCAGTTCTTC	CAWSRGLAGGPDEQFF
-	TRBJ2-1	-	TRBV11-1	TGTGCCAGCAGCCCGTCCGATGGAGAGGATTATGAGCAGTTCTTC	CASSPSDGEDYEQFF
few	TRBJ2-5	TRBD2	TRBV19	TGTGCCAGTAGGGCTATAGCGGGGGCCCAAGAGACCCAGTACTTC	CASRAIAGAQETQYF